The TCR beta chain under discussion was sequenced for a study of CD39 and CD103 CD8 tumor-infiltrating T cells. In this sample, this clone turned up once. Its matching antigen is unknown. Profiled with immunoSEQ multiplex PCR; TCRdb holds only in-frame clones, not every one. The sample holds roughly 2,900 clones, about 80% seen once. Germline-derived CDR1 and CDR2 are KGHSY and FQNENV. The CDR3 is 13 amino acids. The V end lost 0 bases, the J end lost 7 bases, and 9 bases lay between the germline ends. No therapy was ongoing when samples were collected. T lymphocytes were enriched from thawed cells by negative selection, adding EpCAM beads for tumor-infiltrating lymphocytes. Notes on the study in general: DP CD8 TILs appeared more oligoclonal than DN and SP CD8 TILs and blood memory CD8 T cells.

The sequenced sample was CD39- CD103- CD8+ T cells sorted from the tumor. The sample's subset: CD103-CD39- double-negative CD45RA- CD8 T cells. The chain couples TRBV16 to TRBJ1-2, with TRBD1 as a possible D gene (6 bases). The receptor comes from a human donor with head and neck squamous cell carcinoma. Written as DNA, the CDR3 is TGTGCCAGCAGCCAATCGGGGGCTTCTGGCTACACCTTC. Translation gives CASSQSGASGYTF.